A selection of T cell receptor beta chains follows, all from one sample in a study of T cell responses to AZD1222 COVID-19 vaccine. Some clones are missing from TCRdb's copy, which holds only in-frame ones; the method was immunoSEQ multiplex PCR. The sample carries 55,000 to 65,000 clones, 89% recorded once. This material consisted of peripheral blood, taken 28 days after the second AZD1222 dose. All receptors come from an adult who received the AZD1222 COVID-19 vaccine. CDR3s include the opening cysteine and the closing phenylalanine or tryptophan. D genes are given only for firm matches. Only part of the rows carry a size: once, few, many, or a class if the clone is expanded.

D gene	V gene	J gene	clone size	CDR3 DNA	CDR3 protein
NA	TRBV28	TRBJ1-1	NA	TGTGCCAGCAGCCCCTTTGGTAGGACTGAAGCTTTCTTT	CASSPFGRTEAFF
NA	TRBV14	TRBJ2-2	NA	TGTGCCAGCAGCCAATTGGTCGACACCGGGGAGCTGTTTTTT	CASSQLVDTGELFF
NA	TRBV24-1	TRBJ1-5	NA	TGTGCCACCAGTGTCTCAGGATTCAATCAGCCCCAGCATTTT	CATSVSGFNQPQHF
NA	TRBV6-5	TRBJ2-1	NA	TGTGCCAGCAGTTACGCGGACGTCACCTATGAGCAGTTCTTC	CASSYADVTYEQFF
NA	TRBV28	TRBJ1-1	NA	TGTGCCAGCAGTTCGGACGGACCCATGAACACTGAAGCTTTCTTT	CASSSDGPMNTEAFF
TRBD2	TRBV15	TRBJ2-5	once	TGTGCCACCAGCAGAGATCCGGGGCGGGAGGGCCGGATGGTAGAGACCCAGTACTTC	CATSRDPGREGRMVETQYF
NA	TRBV7-2	TRBJ1-1	NA	TGTGCCAGCAGCTTAGTTTTGGGGAACACTGAAGCTTTCTTT	CASSLVLGNTEAFF
TRBD1	TRBV7-2	TRBJ2-7	NA	TGTGCCAGCAGCCTGTGGGGGACAGTCGTCTACGAGCAGTACTTC	CASSLWGTVVYEQYF
TRBD2	TRBV5-1	TRBJ2-7	NA	TGCGCCAGCAGCGACCACTTCCCCGGGACTAGCGGGGGATACGAGCAGTACTTC	CASSDHFPGTSGGYEQYF
NA	TRBV5-5	TRBJ1-5	NA	TGTGCCAGCAGCCCCCGGGACTTCGGGGGTTTCAATCAGCCCCAGCATTTT	CASSPRDFGGFNQPQHF
NA	TRBV7-2	TRBJ1-5	NA	TGTGCCAGCAGCTTCATTGAGAATCAGCCCCAGCATTTT	CASSFIENQPQHF
NA	TRBV5-1	TRBJ1-2	NA	TGCGCCAGCAGCTTGGACGGAGACTATGGCTACACCTTC	CASSLDGDYGYTF
TRBD2	TRBV5-1	TRBJ2-1	NA	TGCGCCAGCAGCTTTAGCGGGCCCGATTACAATGAGCAGTTCTTC	CASSFSGPDYNEQFF
TRBD2	TRBV10-3	TRBJ2-3	NA	TGTGCCACCGGCGCGAGCGGGAGCCCAGATACGCAGTATTTT	CATGASGSPDTQYF
NA	TRBV11-2	TRBJ1-4	NA	TGTGCCAGCAGCTGGGGCGGGGGCCTTAATGAAAAACTGTTTTTT	CASSWGGGLNEKLFF
NA	TRBV7-9	TRBJ2-7	few	TGTGCCAGCAGCTCAGCGGGCGCCTACGAGCAGTACTTC	CASSSAGAYEQYF
NA	TRBV25-1	TRBJ1-1	NA	TGTTCCGCCGGGATCGGCACTGAAGCTTTCTTT	CSAGIGTEAFF
NA	TRBV19	TRBJ2-7	NA	TGTGCCAGTAGTATAGTAGATACGGGAGTGAGATACGAGCAGTACTTC	CASSIVDTGVRYEQYF
TRBD1	TRBV9	TRBJ2-1	NA	TGTGCCAGCAGCGTAGCTTCTGGGGGAGGGACAGGGAGTGCCTACAATGAGCAGTTCTTC	CASSVASGGGTGSAYNEQFF